This TCR beta chain was identified in a study of T cells after yellow fever vaccination. Study-level background: Where fractions had low cell numbers, libraries were prepared from them with the SMART-Seq v4 Ultra Low Input RNA kit.

Regarding the study as a whole: Weaker overall was a secondary response that nonetheless peaked faster, on day 5 versus 15. Abundant bulk-population clonotypes could contaminate the FACS-sorted repertoires.

MiXCR, run by TCRdb on the 5' RACE reads, gives a single entry per CDR3 protein. The sample includes about 340,000 distinct CDR3 sequences, approximately 12% of them seen just once. On this clonotype itself: Its antigen is currently unknown.

The ends were cut back, 6 bases at V and 5 bases at J, with 10 bases in the middle. Germline V CDR1 and CDR2: LNHDA, SQIVND (reference sequence). The CDR3 sequence is 12 residues long. The sequencing used CD4+ T cells sorted from PBMCs, collected 15 days after the yellow fever booster vaccination. This chain joins TRBV19 and TRBJ2-5; D is perhaps TRBD1 (5 bases). This TCR was sampled from a man aged 18 to 30 who received the YFV17D yellow fever vaccine. For the CDR3, the DNA is TGTGCCAGTAGCACGGCAGGGGAGACCCAGTACTTC. Translation gives CASSTAGETQYF. Supplemented by reference TRBV19 and TRBJ2-5, the full variable domain reads DGGITQSPKYLFRKEGQNVTLSCEQNLNHDAMYWYRQDPGQGLRLIYYSQIVNDFQKGDIAEGYSVSREKKESFPLTVTSAQKNPTAFYLCASSTAGETQYFGPGTRLLVL.